This T cell receptor (beta chain) was obtained from a study of cytomegalovirus exposure and HLA in healthy donors. Study-level findings and limits: Accurate HLA-A and HLA-B prediction from TCR beta sequences was reported for most subjects.

Germline loops: CDR1 SQVTM, CDR2 ANQGSEA. Trimming left V 2 bases short and J 0 bases short, with 3 bases between. The CDR3 has 12 amino acids. Use of 60 Vbeta and 13 Jbeta primers characterized the PCR. The repertoire was sequenced with immunoSEQ multiplex PCR; TCRdb's copy has only in-frame clones and lacks some. The sample records about 160,000 clones, roughly four fifths being singletons. Of note for this clone: Antigen unknown.

The chain is built from TRBV29-1 and TRBJ2-3; no definite D call. This clonotype was obtained from a woman aged 18-30 years in good health and CMV-seronegative. Sequencing was carried out using PBMCs. The CDR3 region has the DNA TGCAGCGTTGAAACTAGCACAGATACGCAGTATTTT. It encodes CSVETSTDTQYF.